This entry lists 5 T cell receptor beta chains sequenced from one sample in a study of blood T cell repertoires in COVID-19. Method: immunoSEQ multiplex PCR; TCRdb's copy keeps in-frame clones and lacks some. This table holds more than 55,000 clones, around 90% found once. Sequenced sample: peripheral blood. The receptors stem from a human donor with active COVID-19. The donor label of this sample is uncertain.

The rearrangement uses TRBV10-2 and TRBJ2-5; tentative D call: TRBD2 (7 bases). The CDR3 runs 15 residues. V lost 2 bases, J lost 4 bases, and 14 bases lay in between. Germline CDR1 reads WSHSY; CDR2 reads SAAADI. The CDR3 spells CASSESGGAGETQYF. The CDR3 DNA reads TGCGCCAGCAGTGAGAGTGGGGGGGCTGGAGAGACCCAGTACTTC.

This chain links TRBV18 with TRBJ2-6; 9 nucleotides agree with TRBD2. V gave up 0 bases and J gave up 0 bases; unmatched junction bases: 3. Germline CDR1 and CDR2: KGHSH and LQKENI. This CDR3 has 18 amino acids. CDR3 region: CASSPPRLAVSGANVLTF. For the CDR3, the DNA is TGTGCCAGCTCACCACCCCGACTAGCGGTCTCTGGGGCCAACGTCCTGACTTTC. Full variable domain (outside the CDR3, taken from reference TRBV18 and TRBJ2-6): NAGVMQNPRHLVRRRGQEARLRCSPMKGHSHVYWYRQLPEEGLKFMVYLQKENIIDESGMPKERFSAEFPKEGPSILRIQQVVRGDSAAYFCASSPPRLAVSGANVLTFGAGSRLTVL.

This chain connects TRBV7-3 to TRBJ1-1, with 10 bases aligning to TRBD1. This CDR3 comprises 16 residues. Germline V CDR1 and CDR2: SGHTA, FQGTGA. J was trimmed by 5 bases and V by 4 bases; bases with no gene match: 10. The CDR3 region is CASSSIVQGQGTEAFF. CDR3 nucleotides: TGTGCCAGCAGCTCCATCGTTCAGGGACAGGGGACTGAAGCTTTCTTT.

The J gene is TRBJ1-5, the V gene TRBV30, with no clear D. The CDR3 loop spans 13 amino acids. The germline V gene encodes CDR1 GTSNPN and CDR2 SVGIG (reference sequence). The V and J ends lost 5 bases and 6 bases respectively, with 14 bases between them. Here the CDR3 DNA reads TGTGCCTGGGCACCGGGTGGTGGTCAGCCCCAGCATTTT. It specifies CAWAPGGGQPQHF.

This clone was seen just once. This chain connects TRBV5-1 to TRBJ2-5; maybe TRBD2 (5 bases). With 0 bases removed from V and 9 bases from J, the gap between germline ends came to 12 bases. Germline V gene data show CDR1 as SGHRS and CDR2 as YFSETQ. The CDR3 sequence is 13 residues long. The CDR3 sequence: CASSLDGRRAQYF. In nucleotides, the CDR3 is TGCGCCAGCAGCTTGGATGGACGGCGGGCCCAGTACTTC. The complete variable domain, with remaining parts taken from reference TRBV5-1 and TRBJ2-5, reads KAGVTQTPRYLIKTRGQQVTLSCSPISGHRSVSWYQQTPGQGLQFLFEYFSETQRNKGNFPGRFSGRQFSNSRSEMNVSTLELGDSALYLCASSLDGRRAQYFGPGTRLLVL.